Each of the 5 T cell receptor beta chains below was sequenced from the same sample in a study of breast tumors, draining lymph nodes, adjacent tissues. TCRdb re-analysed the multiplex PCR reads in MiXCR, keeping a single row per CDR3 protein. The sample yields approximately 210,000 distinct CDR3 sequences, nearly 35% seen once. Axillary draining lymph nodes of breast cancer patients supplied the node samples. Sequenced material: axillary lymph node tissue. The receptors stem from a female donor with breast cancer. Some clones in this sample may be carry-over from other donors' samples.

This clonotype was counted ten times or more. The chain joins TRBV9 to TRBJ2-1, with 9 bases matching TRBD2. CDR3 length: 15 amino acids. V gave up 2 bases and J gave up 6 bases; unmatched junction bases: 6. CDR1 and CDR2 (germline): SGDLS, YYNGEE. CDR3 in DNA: TGTGCCAGCAGCGTGACCGGGACTAGCCTCAATGAGCAGTTCTTC. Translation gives CASSVTGTSLNEQFF.

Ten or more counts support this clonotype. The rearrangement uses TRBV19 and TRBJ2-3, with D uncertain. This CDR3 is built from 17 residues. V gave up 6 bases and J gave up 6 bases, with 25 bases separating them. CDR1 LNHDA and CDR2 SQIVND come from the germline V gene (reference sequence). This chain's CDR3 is CASSAPGHTRPTDTQYF. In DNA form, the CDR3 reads TGTGCCAGTAGCGCCCCGGGCCACACCCGGCCCACCGATACGCAGTATTTT. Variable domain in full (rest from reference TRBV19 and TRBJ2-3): DGGITQSPKYLFRKEGQNVTLSCEQNLNHDAMYWYRQDPGQGLRLIYYSQIVNDFQKGDIAEGYSVSREKKESFPLTVTSAQKNPTAFYLCASSAPGHTRPTDTQYFGPGTRLTVL.

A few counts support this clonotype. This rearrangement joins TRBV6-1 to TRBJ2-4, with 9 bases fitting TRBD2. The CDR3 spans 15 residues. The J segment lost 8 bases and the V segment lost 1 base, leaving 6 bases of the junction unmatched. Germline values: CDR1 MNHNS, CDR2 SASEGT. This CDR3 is CASSEGTSVLDIQYF. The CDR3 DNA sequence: TGTGCCAGCAGTGAAGGGACTAGCGTTCTTGACATTCAGTACTTC.

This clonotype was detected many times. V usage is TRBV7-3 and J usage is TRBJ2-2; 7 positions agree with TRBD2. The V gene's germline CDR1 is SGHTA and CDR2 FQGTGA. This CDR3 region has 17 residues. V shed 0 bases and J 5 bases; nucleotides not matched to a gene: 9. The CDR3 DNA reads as TGTGCCAGCAGCTTAACGGGGGAGGGCCTAGTTACCGGGGAGCTGTTTTTT. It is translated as CASSLTGEGLVTGELFF.

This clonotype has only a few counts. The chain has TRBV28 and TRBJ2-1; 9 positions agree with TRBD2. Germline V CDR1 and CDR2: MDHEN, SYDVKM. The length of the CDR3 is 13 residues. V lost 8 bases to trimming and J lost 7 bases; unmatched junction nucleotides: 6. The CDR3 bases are TGTGCCAGCGGAGGACTAGCGAGGAATGAGCAGTTCTTC. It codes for CASGGLARNEQFF.